The 25 T cell receptor beta chains given below trace back to one sample, sequenced in a study of blood T cell repertoires in COVID-19. Profiled with immunoSEQ multiplex PCR; TCRdb holds only in-frame clones, not every one. The sample carries approximately 90,000 clones, about four fifths recorded once. What was sequenced was peripheral blood. The source is an older man with COVID-19, enrolled during active disease.

The chain has TRBV7-2 and TRBJ2-3; the D is unclear. Per germline, CDR1 SGHTA and CDR2 FQGNSA. CDR3 length: 14 residues. V was trimmed by 3 bases and J by 2 bases, leaving 9 bases between them. The CDR3 sequence is CASSFTGFTDTQYF. In DNA, the CDR3 is TGTGCCAGCAGCTTTACCGGGTTCACAGATACGCAGTATTTT. Drawing the rest from reference TRBV7-2 and TRBJ2-3, the complete variable domain is GAGVSQSPSNKVTEKGKDVELRCDPISGHTALYWYRQSLGQGLEFLIYFQGNSAPDKSGLPSDRFSAERTGGSVSTLTIQRTQQEDSAVYLCASSFTGFTDTQYFGPGTRLTVL.

The CDR3 sequence is CASSWDSGTYSYEQYF. CDR3 nucleotide sequence: TGTGCCAGCAGCTGGGATTCCGGGACTTACTCCTACGAGCAGTACTTC. The chain is built from TRBV11-2 and TRBJ2-7, with D possibly matching TRBD2 (6 bases). This CDR3 has 16 residues. The germline V and J ends were trimmed by 4 bases and 0 bases, with 16 bases remaining between them. Per germline, CDR1 SGHAT and CDR2 FQNNGV.

The chain recombines TRBV7-2 with TRBJ2-3; D is ambiguous. The CDR3 loop spans 16 amino acids. V was trimmed by 1 base and J by 5 bases, leaving 16 bases between them. Germline lookup yields CDR1 SGHTA and CDR2 FQGNSA. CDR3 region: CASSLGSVSVKDTQYF. The CDR3 DNA follows: TGTGCCAGCAGCTTAGGTTCTGTTTCGGTCAAAGATACGCAGTATTTT.

CDR3 in DNA: TGTGCCAGCAGTTTCACAGGGGCGGATCAGCCCCAGCATTTT. Encoded protein: CASSFTGADQPQHF. This chain links TRBV6-5 with TRBJ1-5; the match to TRBD1 covers 7 bases. The CDR3 contains 14 residues. CDR1 MNHEY and CDR2 SVGAGI come from the germline V gene. V trimming: 4 bases; J trimming: 5 bases; junction bases outside the gene matches: 5.

The chain has TRBV24-1 and TRBJ2-7; D gene unclear. The germline V and J ends were trimmed by 9 bases and 0 bases, with 11 bases remaining between them. The CDR3 runs to 13 residues. Per germline, CDR1 KGHDR and CDR2 SFDVKD. CDR3 sequence: CATEADSSYEQYF. Written as DNA, the CDR3 is TGTGCCACCGAGGCCGATAGCTCCTACGAGCAGTACTTC.

V is TRBV4-3 and J is TRBJ2-7, with TRBD2 identical over 14 bases. Germline V gives CDR1 LGHNA, CDR2 YSLEER. The CDR3 runs 18 residues. Germline trimming cut 0 bases from V and 7 bases from J; bases unmatched to any gene: 11. The CDR3 DNA sequence: TGCGCCAGCAGCCAAGATATAGGACTAGCGGGAGGAATAGAGGAGCAGTACTTC. It is translated as CASSQDIGLAGGIEEQYF.

The chain is built from TRBV3-1 (or the pseudogene TRBV3-2) and TRBJ2-7, with TRBD1 matching over 8 bases. The V segment lost 3 bases and the J segment 2 bases; nucleotides outside the gene matches: 6. Looked up from germline, CDR1 is LGHDT and CDR2 is YNNKEL (reference sequence). This CDR3 comprises 15 residues. The CDR3 bases are TGTGCCAGCAGCCAGCAACCGGGACAGGCCTACGAGCAGTACTTC. Translating it yields CASSQQPGQAYEQYF.

This clone was counted a few times. The V gene is TRBV9, the J gene TRBJ2-7, with a possible D match to TRBD1 (6 bases). Germline V lookup: CDR1 SGDLS, CDR2 YYNGEE. Trimming removed 4 bases from V and 5 bases from J, with 16 bases in between. This CDR3 is built from 14 residues. DNA for the CDR3: TGTGCCAGCAGCAGTATCAGGGGCAACAACGAGCAGTACTTC. This codes for CASSSIRGNNEQYF.

This rearrangement joins TRBV5-1 to TRBJ2-5; 7 bases align to TRBD2. From germline, CDR1 is SGHRS and CDR2 YFSETQ. The CDR3 is 15 residues long. V was pared by 0 bases and J by 2 bases, with 4 bases of the junction left unmatched. In nucleotides, the CDR3 is TGCGCCAGCAGCTTGGTGGGACTACGGCAAGAGACCCAGTACTTC. Amino acid sequence: CASSLVGLRQETQYF.

This clone has just one count. V gene TRBV9 combines with J gene TRBJ2-1, with a tentative D call TRBD2 (6 bases). This CDR3 has 15 residues. Germline V CDR1 and CDR2: SGDLS, YYNGEE. The germline V and J ends were trimmed by 3 bases and 0 bases, with 10 bases remaining between them. CDR3 bases: TGTGCCAGCAGCGGCGGGATAGGCTCCTACAATGAGCAGTTCTTC. Its translation is CASSGGIGSYNEQFF. Filled out from reference TRBV9 and TRBJ2-1, the complete variable domain reads DSGVTQTPKHLITATGQRVTLRCSPRSGDLSVYWYQQSLDQGLQFLIQYYNGEERAKGNILERFSAQQFPDLHSELNLSSLELGDSALYFCASSGGIGSYNEQFFGPGTRLTVL.

J is TRBJ1-5 and V is TRBV6-4, with D unresolved. Germline CDR1 is MRHNA and CDR2 is SNTAGT. This CDR3 has 13 residues. V gave up 6 bases and J gave up 1 base, with 7 bases separating them. CDR3 loop: CASSRESNQPQHF. CDR3 coding DNA: TGTGCCAGCAGCCGGGAGAGCAATCAGCCCCAGCATTTT.

The chain recombines TRBV5-1 with TRBJ2-5; 8 nucleotides match TRBD1. The CDR3 covers 16 residues. Germline CDR1 SGHRS, CDR2 YFSETQ. Germline trimming cut 4 bases from V and 4 bases from J; bases unmatched to any gene: 12. CDR3 amino acids: CASSGGRQGKVETQYF. The DNA for the CDR3 is TGCGCCAGCAGCGGAGGCCGACAGGGGAAGGTAGAGACCCAGTACTTC.

This clone has a handful of counts. The J gene is TRBJ2-2, the V gene TRBV3-1 (or the pseudogene TRBV3-2); tentatively, D is TRBD1 (5 bases). Germline CDR1 LGHDT, CDR2 YNNKEL (reference sequence). The V gene lost 1 base and the J gene lost 2 bases, with 17 bases spanning the gap. There are 18 residues in the CDR3. In nucleotides, the CDR3 is TGTGCCAGCAGCCAAGTCCCGGACACATTATTAAACACCGGGGAGCTGTTTTTT. It is translated as CASSQVPDTLLNTGELFF.

This clone was detected once. In nucleotides, the CDR3 is TGTGCCAGCAGCCACGCTAGCGGATTCTACAATGAGCAGTTCTTC. It yields the protein CASSHASGFYNEQFF. V and J are TRBV3-1 (or the pseudogene TRBV3-2) and TRBJ2-1, with 7 bases matching TRBD2. Germline loops: CDR1 LGHDT, CDR2 YNNKEL (reference sequence). This CDR3 is built from 15 residues. The V segment lost 3 bases and the J segment 3 bases; nucleotides outside the gene matches: 5.

DNA of the CDR3: TGCGCCAGCAGCCAAAATGCCTACTCCTACAATGAGCAGTTCTTC. Protein: CASSQNAYSYNEQFF. The rearrangement uses TRBV4-1 and TRBJ2-1; the D is unclear. CDR3 length: 15 residues. Germline assignment: CDR1 MGHRA and CDR2 YSYEKL. Trimming stripped 2 bases from V and 0 bases from J, with 8 bases between.

The chain employs TRBV7-2 and TRBJ2-1; 9 positions agree with TRBD2. With 1 base clipped from V and 9 bases from J, the junction kept 10 bases outside the gene matches. CDR1 SGHTA and CDR2 FQGNSA come from the germline V gene. The CDR3 is 16 residues long. The CDR3 region is CASSLEGTSNLLEQFF. The CDR3 nucleotides are TGTGCCAGCAGCTTAGAAGGGACTAGCAATCTCCTTGAGCAGTTCTTC.

The CDR3 here is CASSPSPRTGQGNTEAFF. CDR3 sequence (DNA): TGTGCCAGCAGCCCCTCCCCCCGCACGGGACAGGGAAACACTGAAGCTTTCTTT. The rearrangement uses TRBV9 and TRBJ1-1; 9 bases line up with TRBD1. The CDR3 covers 18 residues. Germline V gene data show CDR1 as SGDLS and CDR2 as YYNGEE. Unmatched junction bases numbered 15, after V lost 4 bases and J lost 2 bases.

The rearrangement joins TRBV18 to TRBJ2-7; D possibly corresponds to TRBD2 (7 bases). CDR1 and CDR2 from the germline V gene are KGHSH and LQKENI. V was cut by 1 base and J by 2 bases, with 18 bases left in between. The CDR3 is made up of 17 amino acids. CDR3 sequence: CASSPQGGGSRAYEQYF. The CDR3 nucleotides read TGTGCCAGCTCACCACAGGGGGGCGGGAGCCGAGCCTACGAGCAGTACTTC.

This clone is judged medium-sized. The chain is built from TRBV5-1 and TRBJ1-2; 8 nucleotides line up with TRBD1. V lost 4 bases and J lost 10; bases outside the gene matches: 6. The germline gives CDR1 SGHRS, CDR2 YFSETQ. CDR3 size: 12 residues. This chain's CDR3 is CASSIGTGDYTF. The CDR3 DNA reads as TGCGCCAGCAGCATCGGGACAGGCGACTACACCTTC.

J is TRBJ1-5 and V is TRBV18; perhaps TRBD1 as D (6 bases). The CDR3 contains 13 residues. Trimming removed 5 bases from V and 7 bases from J, with 12 bases in between. Per germline, CDR1 KGHSH and CDR2 LQKENI. The CDR3 region has the DNA TGTGCCAGCTCAAAGAACAGGGACCAGCCCCAGCATTTT. This encodes CASSKNRDQPQHF. The entire variable domain, with the rest obtained from reference TRBV18 and TRBJ1-5, is as follows: NAGVMQNPRHLVRRRGQEARLRCSPMKGHSHVYWYRQLPEEGLKFMVYLQKENIIDESGMPKERFSAEFPKEGPSILRIQQVVRGDSAAYFCASSKNRDQPQHFGDGTRLSIL.

The rearrangement uses TRBV29-1 and TRBJ1-3; D unresolved. V was clipped by 5 bases and J by 3 bases, with 5 bases between them. The CDR3 runs to 11 residues. Germline V gene lookup returns CDR1 SQVTM and CDR2 ANQGSEA. The CDR3 DNA reads TGCAGCGTTTTCGGTGGAAACACCATATATTTT. Protein: CSVFGGNTIYF.

The rearrangement links TRBV4-1 to TRBJ2-1, with 11 positions matching TRBD1. Germline lookup yields CDR1 MGHRA and CDR2 YSYEKL. The CDR3 is made up of 17 amino acids. V lost 9 bases to trimming and J lost 0 bases; unmatched junction nucleotides: 10. The CDR3 sequence is CASRDRGGRSSYNEQFF. The CDR3 DNA sequence: TGCGCCAGTCGGGACAGGGGGGGAAGGAGCTCCTACAATGAGCAGTTCTTC.

The rearrangement links TRBV9 to TRBJ1-3; the D gene is possibly TRBD1 (6 bases). Germline CDR1 SGDLS, CDR2 YYNGEE. The CDR3 consists of 16 residues. Trimming took 0 bases from V and 1 from J, leaving 11 bases between them. The CDR3 nucleotides read TGTGCCAGCAGCGTAGAAACAGGGTGGTCTGGAAACACCATATATTTT. Translating gives CASSVETGWSGNTIYF.

The chain links TRBV6-6 to TRBJ1-1, with 7 bases fitting TRBD1. V lost 5 bases to trimming and J lost 0 bases; unmatched junction nucleotides: 3. There are 14 residues in the CDR3. Germline-derived CDR1 and CDR2 are MNHNY and SVGAGI (reference sequence). This chain's CDR3 is CASSQGQMNTEAFF. CDR3 in DNA: TGTGCCAGCAGTCAGGGACAGATGAACACTGAAGCTTTCTTT.

This clone has just one count. The rearrangement uses TRBV29-1 and TRBJ2-3; TRBD2 matches at 13 bases. The CDR3 covers 15 residues. CDR1 and CDR2 from the germline V gene are SQVTM and ANQGSEA. V dropped 3 bases and J dropped 6; count of bases not matched to a gene: 6. CDR3 DNA sequence: TGCAGCGTTGAGGGGACTAGCGGGGCCCGGGATACGCAGTATTTT. It translates to CSVEGTSGARDTQYF.